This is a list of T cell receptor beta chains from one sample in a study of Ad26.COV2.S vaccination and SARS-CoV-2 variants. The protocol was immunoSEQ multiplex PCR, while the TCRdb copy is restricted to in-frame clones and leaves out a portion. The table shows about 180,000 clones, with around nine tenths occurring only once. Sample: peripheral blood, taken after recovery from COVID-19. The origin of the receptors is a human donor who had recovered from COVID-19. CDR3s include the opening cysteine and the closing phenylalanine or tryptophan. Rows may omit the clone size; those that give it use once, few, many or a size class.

CDR3 protein: CASSGERSVEQFF
V gene: TRBV5-1
J gene: TRBJ2-1
clone size: .

CDR3 protein: CASSVGDRTYGYTF
V gene: TRBV2
J gene: TRBJ1-2
clone size: .

CDR3 protein: CASSDTRLAGGETQYF
V gene: TRBV9
J gene: TRBJ2-5
clone size: .

CDR3 protein: CASSQLGKLFF
V gene: TRBV3-1/TRBV3-2
J gene: TRBJ1-4
clone size: few

CDR3 protein: CASSIRTGANEKLFF
V gene: TRBV25-1
J gene: TRBJ1-4
clone size: .

CDR3 protein: CASSLKRGFWETQYF
V gene: TRBV27
J gene: TRBJ2-5
clone size: .

CDR3 protein: CATSRPGGNQPQHF
V gene: TRBV15
J gene: TRBJ1-5
clone size: .

CDR3 protein: CASSEEASGRVNEQFF
V gene: TRBV6-1
J gene: TRBJ2-1
clone size: .

CDR3 protein: CASAFTGANTGELFF
V gene: TRBV12-5
J gene: TRBJ2-2
clone size: few

CDR3 protein: CASSEGIAGGEQYF
V gene: TRBV9
J gene: TRBJ2-7
clone size: .

CDR3 protein: CATSSRDRERGEQYF
V gene: TRBV15
J gene: TRBJ2-7
clone size: .

CDR3 protein: CASSYTGGPRFYEQYF
V gene: TRBV6-2/TRBV6-3
J gene: TRBJ2-7
clone size: once

CDR3 protein: CASSPFPHPGQSSNQPQHF
V gene: TRBV28
J gene: TRBJ1-5
clone size: few

CDR3 protein: CASSPARSTDTQYF
V gene: TRBV2
J gene: TRBJ2-3
clone size: .

CDR3 protein: CASSRRGVLYEQYF
V gene: TRBV5-1
J gene: TRBJ2-7
clone size: .

CDR3 protein: CASSPRTGFYEQYF
V gene: TRBV27
J gene: TRBJ2-7
clone size: .

CDR3 protein: CASSQAAGGTDTQYF
V gene: TRBV3-1/TRBV3-2
J gene: TRBJ2-3
clone size: .

CDR3 protein: CASRYRGYEQYF
V gene: TRBV12-3/TRBV12-4
J gene: TRBJ2-7
clone size: .

CDR3 protein: CASSSGTPRSYNEQFF
V gene: TRBV7-3
J gene: TRBJ2-1
clone size: .

CDR3 protein: CASSQDRLAGGEQFF
V gene: TRBV3-1/TRBV3-2
J gene: TRBJ2-1
clone size: .

CDR3 protein: CASNIAGVGGAREFF
V gene: TRBV27
J gene: TRBJ2-1
clone size: .

CDR3 protein: CASSSDGNYGYTF
V gene: TRBV11-1
J gene: TRBJ1-2
clone size: .

CDR3 protein: CASSLVWAGGSSSYNEQFF
V gene: TRBV5-6
J gene: TRBJ2-1
clone size: .

CDR3 protein: CASSPSLGAYGYTF
V gene: TRBV27
J gene: TRBJ1-2
clone size: .

CDR3 protein: CASLAGLGTEAFF
V gene: TRBV7-9
J gene: TRBJ1-1
clone size: .

CDR3 protein: CASSESTGGVEQFF
V gene: TRBV10-1
J gene: TRBJ2-1
clone size: .

CDR3 protein: CASSQAWGAFRGQETQYF
V gene: TRBV3-1/TRBV3-2
J gene: TRBJ2-5
clone size: .

CDR3 protein: CASSYGGGNTIYF
V gene: TRBV7-8
J gene: TRBJ1-3
clone size: once

CDR3 protein: CASSFGQGMGQPQHF
V gene: TRBV12-1
J gene: TRBJ1-5
clone size: .

CDR3 protein: CASCPQGGRETQYF
V gene: TRBV2
J gene: TRBJ2-5
clone size: .

CDR3 protein: CASIGGRPSGNTIYF
V gene: TRBV6-4
J gene: TRBJ1-3
clone size: .

CDR3 protein: CASSEGLLSHEQYF
V gene: TRBV2
J gene: TRBJ2-7
clone size: .

CDR3 protein: CASRGTSGRNTGELFF
V gene: TRBV2
J gene: TRBJ2-2
clone size: few

CDR3 protein: CASSQDRGLSDTQYF
V gene: TRBV2
J gene: TRBJ2-3
clone size: .

CDR3 protein: CASSFELIAGVDTQYF
V gene: TRBV7-9
J gene: TRBJ2-3
clone size: .

CDR3 protein: CASSRTWGDTEAFF
V gene: TRBV27
J gene: TRBJ1-1
clone size: .

CDR3 protein: CASSDSTGGYEQYF
V gene: TRBV7-9
J gene: TRBJ2-7
clone size: .

CDR3 protein: CASSGGPHGVEKLFF
V gene: TRBV9
J gene: TRBJ1-4
clone size: .

CDR3 protein: CASSLAGWDGSFHTPQHF
V gene: TRBV7-8
J gene: TRBJ1-5
clone size: .

CDR3 protein: CASSFFGTEAFF
V gene: TRBV6-5
J gene: TRBJ1-1
clone size: .

CDR3 protein: CSVGGGLAGPDTQYF
V gene: TRBV29-1
J gene: TRBJ2-3
clone size: .

CDR3 protein: CASRPVGGNTEAFF
V gene: TRBV27
J gene: TRBJ1-1
clone size: .

CDR3 protein: CASSNSYKREREEDTQYF
V gene: TRBV28
J gene: TRBJ2-3
clone size: .